Shown below are 9 T cell receptor beta chains from a single sample sequenced in a study of tumor-infiltrating lymphocytes in primary liver carcinoma. For each extraction, RNA and DNA were obtained together from approximately 20-30 mg of unsorted bulk tissue. TCR beta cDNA was reverse-transcribed from approximately 0.45 ug of total RNA. The reaction used a constant-region primer and ProtoScript II reverse transcriptase. Slightly modified ARM-PCR served as the procedure for the TCR beta libraries. These libraries came from three rounds of nested multiplex PCR. Rounds one and two of PCR, each of roughly 11 cycles, were primed with TRBV1-TRBV30 forward primers and a C-beta reverse primer. TCRdb re-called the multiplex PCR reads through MiXCR, storing one row per CDR3 protein. The repertoire consists of some 43,000 distinct CDR3 sequences, with roughly 70% occurring once and the leading ten covering less than 35%.

The material sequenced was liver tumor tissue from sampling region 5. Regarding subset: tumor region T5, tumor centre. The receptor source for this set is a man aged 35 to 55 with primary liver carcinoma and hepatitis B virus infection.

As concerns this clonotype: Germline is not matched at one junction end, which may reflect a read error. This chain connects TRBV6-5 to TRBJ2-7; unclear D gene. The CDR3 covers 15 residues. Germline V gene data show CDR1 as MNHEY and CDR2 as SVGAGI. CDR3 residues: CASRGGSPLSYEQYF. The CDR3, as DNA: TGTGCCAGCAGGGGTGGCTCCCCTCTCTCCTACGAGCAGTATTTC.

As concerns this clonotype: One junction end disagrees with the germline gene, perhaps due to a read error. The chain couples TRBV10-3 to TRBJ1-1; 11 nucleotides align to TRBD1. The CDR3 is made up of 14 amino acids. Germline V gene sequence: CDR1 ENHRY, CDR2 SYGVKD. The CDR3 is CAISRDRGNTETFF. CDR3 sequence (DNA): TGTGCCATCAGCCGGGACAGGGGGAACACTGAAACTTTCTTT.

Note on this clonotype: The CDR3 end shows no conserved phenylalanine or tryptophan, and so a read error is likely. The chain carries TRBV6-2 or TRBV6-3 and TRBJ2-6; D unresolved. The CDR3 length is 18 residues. Looked up from germline, CDR1 is MNHEY and CDR2 is SVGEGT. Trimming stripped 9 bases from V and 0 bases from J, with 21 bases between. In DNA form, the CDR3 reads TGTGCCAGTAGTGGGTGGGTCGACCCTGTCTCTGGGGCCAACGTCCTGACTCTC. Residues: CASSGWVDPVSGANVLTL.

On this clonotype itself: The junction differs from germline at one of its ends, possibly a read error. The chain joins TRBV5-4 to TRBJ2-1; 7 nucleotides line up with TRBD2. CDR1 SGHNT and CDR2 YYREEE come from the germline V gene (reference sequence). The CDR3 loop spans 17 amino acids. The DNA of the CDR3 is TGTGCCAGCAGCCCCGAAGCGGGAACACGCTCCTACAATGAGCAGTTCTTT. Its translation: CASSPEAGTRSYNEQFF.

The chain is built from TRBV6-5 and TRBJ2-3; D may match TRBD1 or TRBD2 (5 bases each). Trimming stripped 4 bases from V and 15 bases from J, with 23 bases between. Germline V gene sequence: CDR1 MNHEY, CDR2 SVGAGI. The CDR3 is made up of 14 amino acids. The CDR3 DNA is TGTGCCAGCAGTTGGGACGGACGCACAGACACACACTATTTT. It codes for CASSWDGRTDTHYF.

With respect to this clonotype: A much larger clone is a single base away; this may be a read error. J is TRBJ1-6 and V is TRBV5-1; 7 bases align to TRBD1. This CDR3 has 13 amino acids. The trim removed 9 bases at V and 7 bases at J, leaving 7 bases unmatched. CDR1 and CDR2 (germline): SGHRS, YFSETQ. CDR3 DNA sequence: TGCGCCAACACCGGGACAGAGAATTCACCCCTCCACTTT. This sequence encodes CANTGTENSPLHF.

Details on this clonotype: The final CDR3 position lacks the conserved phenylalanine or tryptophan, pointing to a likely read error. No DNA is shown, since the ends of the CDR3 on it are uncertain; the CDR3 is the one TCRdb lists. This chain links TRBV29-1 with TRBJ2-1; the DNA was not used to check the table's D call, TRBD1. The germline gives CDR1 SQVTM, CDR2 ANQGSEA. Including both end residues, the CDR3 is 14 amino acids long. The CDR3 loop is CSGLPGQGVDGQLL.

Details on this clonotype: This is likely a read error, given that the CDR3 carries no conserved phenylalanine or tryptophan at its end. Because the CDR3's place on the DNA is in doubt, the DNA is left out and the CDR3 is given as listed by TCRdb. This chain links TRBV5-4 with TRBJ1-2. Counting both end residues, the CDR3 totals 13 amino acids. Germline-derived CDR1 and CDR2 are SGHNT and YYREEE (reference sequence). The CDR3 spells CAISLNVGNGYTI.

In the case of this clonotype: Lacking the conserved final phenylalanine or tryptophan, this CDR3 likely reflects a read error. J is TRBJ2-2 and V is TRBV5-4; 7 bases line up with TRBD1. This CDR3 comprises 15 residues. Germline-derived CDR1 and CDR2 are SGHNT and YYREEE (reference sequence). V shed 0 bases, J shed 4 bases, and the junction held 3 bases outside the gene matches. In DNA, the CDR3 is TGTGCCAGCAGCTTGGGGAGACAGGGCACCGGGGAGCTGTTTCTT. Encoded protein: CASSLGRQGTGELFL.